The 29 T cell receptor beta chains below were found in one sample sequenced in a study of T cells in Graves' hyperthyroidism and ophthalmopathy. It was RNA transcripts that yielded the amplified TCR beta CDR3 regions. The TCR CDR3 first-round RT-PCR relied on the HTBI primer set. TCRdb reprocessed the multiplex PCR reads via MiXCR and lists one record per CDR3 protein. The sample contains about 110,000 distinct CDR3 sequences, about a sixth of which appear only once. The sequenced sample consisted of blood. These receptors were obtained from a woman in her forties or fifties with Graves' hyperthyroidism.

This clonotype was counted ten times or more. The J gene is TRBJ2-4, the V gene TRBV12-3 or TRBV12-4; 7 bases align to TRBD1. This CDR3 has 15 amino acids. The trim removed 6 bases at V and 1 base at J, leaving 6 bases unmatched. Here the CDR3 reads CASSDRTGAKNIQYF. Here the CDR3 DNA reads TGTGCCAGCAGCGACCGGACAGGTGCCAAAAACATTCAGTACTTC.

In its sample, this clonotype was seen many times. The V call is TRBV20-1, the J call TRBJ2-5, with 12 bases aligning to TRBD2. V was pared by 2 bases and J by 0 bases, with 7 bases of the junction left unmatched. CDR3 length: 17 amino acids. Germline values: CDR1 DFQATT, CDR2 SNEGSKA (reference sequence). DNA of the CDR3: TGCAGTGCTAGAAGAGGACTAGCGGGACGGTACCAAGAGACCCAGTACTTC. It specifies CSARRGLAGRYQETQYF.

There are a few counts of this clonotype. The gene calls are TRBV19 and TRBJ2-1, with TRBD1 matching 7 bases. The V gene's germline CDR1 is LNHDA and CDR2 SQIVND (reference sequence). CDR3 length equals 15 residues. The ends lost 4 bases at V and 1 base at J; junction bases unmatched: 4. Here the CDR3 DNA reads TGTGCCAGTAGTACGTTACAGGGGTCCTACAATGAGCAGTTCTTC. It specifies CASSTLQGSYNEQFF.

In this sample, this clonotype turned up many times. The V call is TRBV3-1, the J call TRBJ2-5; 10 nucleotides agree with TRBD2. V shed 2 bases and J 4 bases; nucleotides not matched to a gene: 4. CDR1 is LGHDT, CDR2 YNNKEL, per germline (reference sequence). The CDR3 spans 15 residues. The CDR3 sequence: CASSQRTSGIETQYF. The CDR3 DNA is TGTGCCAGCAGCCAACGGACTAGCGGAATAGAGACCCAGTACTTC.

V and J are TRBV27 and TRBJ1-1, with D hard to call. In germline, CDR1 is MNHEY, CDR2 SMNVEV (reference sequence). The V end lost 8 bases, the J end lost 6 bases, and 16 bases lay between the germline ends. The CDR3 sequence is 13 residues long. The CDR3 sequence: CASGSAGTAEAFF. The CDR3 nucleotides are TGTGCCAGCGGATCGGCGGGTACGGCTGAAGCTTTCTTT.

This clonotype showed up many times. J is TRBJ1-1 and V is TRBV12-3 or TRBV12-4; D remains unclear. Trimming took 6 bases from V and 1 from J, leaving 12 bases between them. CDR3 length: 14 amino acids. In DNA form, the CDR3 reads TGTGCCAGCAGCCTACAAGTAACGAACACTGAAGCTTTCTTT. It specifies CASSLQVTNTEAFF.

This clonotype appeared many times. The chain employs TRBV15 and TRBJ2-1, with D possibly matching TRBD2 (6 bases). The CDR3 covers 17 residues. Germline V gene data show CDR1 as LNHNV and CDR2 as YYDKDF (reference sequence). Trimming took off 0 bases at V and 0 bases at J, with 12 bases between the two ends. The DNA for the CDR3 is TGTGCCACCAGCAGAGAACGAGCGGGCCTCTCCTACAATGAGCAGTTCTTC. Encoded protein: CATSRERAGLSYNEQFF.

This clonotype was seen a few times. The chain has TRBV12-3 or TRBV12-4 and TRBJ2-3, with D possibly being TRBD1 or TRBD2 (5 bases each). The CDR3 spans 17 residues. Trimming stripped 7 bases from V and 4 bases from J, with 24 bases between. DNA of the CDR3: TGTGCCAGCAACGGTGGGGCCGGGAATCGACACTCAGATACGCAGTATTTT. It yields the protein CASNGGAGNRHSDTQYF.

This clonotype has a count of ten or more. V gene TRBV19 combines with J gene TRBJ2-3; 9 bases align to TRBD2. Germline loops: CDR1 LNHDA, CDR2 SQIVND (reference sequence). CDR3 size: 13 residues. V gave up 8 bases and J gave up 6 bases; unmatched junction bases: 6. For the CDR3, the DNA is TGTGCCAGTTTGGAGCGGGGGGCCGATACGCAGTATTTT. Translated: CASLERGADTQYF.

The chain carries TRBV4-1 and TRBJ1-6, with D perhaps TRBD1 (5 bases). This CDR3 region has 15 residues. V lost 5 bases to trimming and J lost 7 bases, with 15 bases between them. Germline-derived CDR1 and CDR2 are MGHRA and YSYEKL. The CDR3 region is CASSRGQGGNSPLHF. CDR3 DNA sequence: TGCGCCAGCAGCAGAGGGCAGGGCGGCAATTCACCCCTCCACTTT.

This clonotype was detected many times. This sequence joins TRBV18 and TRBJ2-7; D is undetermined. Trimming stripped 0 bases from V and 6 bases from J, with 9 bases between. There are 13 residues in the CDR3. The germline V gene encodes CDR1 KGHSH and CDR2 LQKENI. This CDR3 is CASSPPGRVEQYV. The CDR3 DNA follows: TGTGCCAGCTCACCACCGGGCCGGGTCGAGCAGTACGTC.

The J gene is TRBJ2-2, the V gene TRBV29-1; D remains unclear. Trimming cost V 2 bases and J 3 bases, with 4 bases left between them. The CDR3 sequence is 12 residues long. Looked up from germline, CDR1 is SQVTM and CDR2 is ANQGSEA. CDR3 bases: TGCAGCGTTGAAATCGACACCGGGGAGCTGTTTTTT. It yields the protein CSVEIDTGELFF.

The J gene is TRBJ2-3, the V gene TRBV5-1; D assignment may be TRBD1 or TRBD2 (6 bases each). The CDR3 contains 18 residues. In germline, CDR1 is SGHRS, CDR2 YFSETQ. V lost 4 bases to trimming and J lost 0 bases, with 21 bases between them. The CDR3 nucleotides are TGCGCCAGCAGCCCACGGGGGCGCTCAGGGTTTAGCACAGATACGCAGTATTTT. The encoded protein is CASSPRGRSGFSTDTQYF.

There are many counts of this clonotype. V gene TRBV7-2 combines with J gene TRBJ2-1, with D perhaps TRBD2 (6 bases). The CDR3 consists of 14 residues. V dropped 4 bases and J dropped 8 bases, with 15 bases sitting between them. CDR1 and CDR2 from the germline V gene are SGHTA and FQGNSA. DNA for the CDR3: TGTGCCAGCAGCTACCGGACTACGAAGGATGAGCAGTTCTTC. This sequence encodes CASSYRTTKDEQFF.

In this sample, this clonotype turned up many times. V gene TRBV11-2 combines with J gene TRBJ2-1, with 8 bases that match TRBD2. CDR3 length equals 14 residues. Germline trimming cut 1 base from V and 7 bases from J; bases unmatched to any gene: 3. Germline values: CDR1 SGHAT, CDR2 FQNNGV. CDR3 sequence reads: CASSLAGGSNEQFF. For the CDR3, the DNA is TGTGCCAGCAGCTTAGCGGGAGGGTCGAATGAGCAGTTCTTC.

This clonotype was recorded at least ten times. The genes are TRBV2 and TRBJ2-5; 10 bases are shared with TRBD2. After removal of 6 bases from V and 4 bases from J, the junction contained 8 bases not matched to a gene. CDR3 length: 15 amino acids. The germline V gene encodes CDR1 SNHLY and CDR2 FYNNEI. Written as DNA, the CDR3 is TGTGCCAGCAGAGAGACCCGACTAGCGGGAGAGACCCAGTACTTC. Its translation is CASRETRLAGETQYF.

The chain is built from TRBV5-6 and TRBJ1-2; D is uncertain. The CDR3 totals 14 residues. CDR1 SGHDT and CDR2 YYEEEE come from the germline V gene. Deletions cut 6 bases from V and 4 bases from J, with 16 bases between. CDR3 in amino acids: CASTHRRVSYGYTF. For the CDR3, the DNA is TGTGCCAGCACCCATCGGAGGGTTTCCTATGGCTACACCTTC.

Only a few counts were recorded for this clonotype. CDR3 protein: CASSQGLGLDTQYF. Here the CDR3 DNA reads TGTGCCAGCAGCCAAGGACTAGGCCTGGATACGCAGTATTTT. V usage is TRBV14 and J usage is TRBJ2-3; perhaps TRBD2 as D (6 bases). The ends were cut back, 1 base at V and 6 bases at J, with 11 bases in the middle. The germline CDR1 and CDR2 sequences are SGHDN and FVKESK. The CDR3 length is 14 residues.

This clonotype was seen many times. J is TRBJ1-6 and V is TRBV5-1, with 9 bases identical to TRBD1. There are 15 residues in the CDR3. CDR1 and CDR2 (germline): SGHRS, YFSETQ. Germline trimming cut 4 bases from V and 6 bases from J; bases unmatched to any gene: 5. Here the CDR3 reads CASSPATGGNSPLHF. The DNA for the CDR3 is TGCGCCAGCAGCCCTGCGACAGGGGGTAATTCACCCCTCCACTTT.

This clonotype appeared many times. This sequence joins TRBV7-3 and TRBJ2-7; D is perhaps TRBD1 or TRBD2 (5 bases each). Germline loops: CDR1 SGHTA, CDR2 FQGTGA. Trimming pared 1 base from V and 2 bases from J, leaving 12 bases between. The CDR3 runs to 15 residues. The CDR3 loop is CASSLSEGPAYEQYF. The CDR3 DNA sequence: TGTGCCAGCAGCTTAAGTGAGGGACCAGCCTACGAGCAGTACTTC.

This clonotype was observed at least ten times. The CDR3: CASSAPGPREDTQYF. The DNA for the CDR3 is TGTGCCAGCAGCGCCCCGGGACCCAGGGAAGATACGCAGTATTTT. V is TRBV7-8 and J is TRBJ2-3, with D possibly called TRBD1 or TRBD2 (5 bases each). The V end lost 5 bases, the J end lost 5 bases, and 17 bases lay between the germline ends. The CDR3 spans 15 residues. Germline CDR1 is SGHVS and CDR2 is FQNEAQ.

This clonotype was recorded many times. This sequence joins TRBV11-2 and TRBJ2-1; D is possibly TRBD2 (6 bases). The CDR3 runs 16 residues. Trimming cost V 0 bases and J 10 bases, with 19 bases left between them. Germline CDR1 reads SGHAT; CDR2 reads FQNNGV. CDR3 bases: TGTGCCAGCAGCTTAGAAGCCGGGAGCTTTTCAGAGGAGCAGTTCTTC. It is translated as CASSLEAGSFSEEQFF. Full variable domain (missing parts from reference TRBV11-2 and TRBJ2-1): EAGVAQSPRYKIIEKRQSVAFWCNPISGHATLYWYQQILGQGPKLLIQFQNNGVVDDSQLPKDRFSAERLKGVDSTLKIQPAKLEDSAVYLCASSLEAGSFSEEQFFGPGTRLTVL.

This clonotype has a count of ten or more. CDR3 protein: CASSLATGGNYGYTF. In DNA form, the CDR3 reads TGCGCCAGCAGCTTGGCGACAGGGGGCAACTATGGCTACACCTTC. V is TRBV5-1 and J is TRBJ1-2, with TRBD1 identical over 10 bases. Germline CDR1 reads SGHRS; CDR2 reads YFSETQ. The junction had 1 base not matched to a gene; V was cut back by 0 bases and J by 2 bases. The length of the CDR3 is 15 residues.

The chain joins TRBV5-1 to TRBJ2-1; the match to TRBD2 covers 10 bases. The CDR3 totals 14 residues. V trimming: 4 bases; J trimming: 5 bases; junction bases outside the gene matches: 3. From germline, CDR1 is SGHRS and CDR2 YFSETQ. The chain's CDR3 is CASSPGTSDNEQFF. CDR3 DNA: TGCGCCAGCAGCCCCGGGACTAGCGACAATGAGCAGTTCTTC.

This clonotype was seen at least ten times. The chain joins TRBV12-3 or TRBV12-4 to TRBJ1-3; TRBD1 aligns across 7 bases. Unmatched junction bases numbered 3, after V lost 4 bases and J lost 3 bases. CDR3 length: 14 amino acids. Here the CDR3 DNA reads TGTGCCAGCAGTTCGACAGGGTTTGGAAACACCATATATTTT. Its translation: CASSSTGFGNTIYF.

This clonotype was seen many times. V is TRBV11-1 and J is TRBJ2-3, with 14 bases that match TRBD2. CDR3 length: 18 amino acids. Germline CDR1 reads SGHAT; CDR2 reads FQDESV (reference sequence). The ends lost 1 base at V and 7 bases at J; junction bases unmatched: 10. The CDR3 region has the DNA TGTGCCAGCAGCTTAGAGGCACCGGGACTAGCGGGAGTAAATACGCAGTATTTT. This codes for CASSLEAPGLAGVNTQYF.

The V gene is TRBV3-1, the J gene TRBJ2-6, with D possibly being TRBD2 (5 bases). The germline V gene encodes CDR1 LGHDT and CDR2 YNNKEL (reference sequence). Trimming stripped 3 bases from V and 1 base from J, with 10 bases between. This CDR3 has 16 residues. The CDR3 DNA reads as TGTGCCAGCAGCCAGCGACGGGGTTCTGGGGCCAACGTCCTGACTTTC. It specifies CASSQRRGSGANVLTF.

The rearrangement joins TRBV11-2 to TRBJ2-3; 14 bases match TRBD2. This CDR3 comprises 15 residues. V trimming: 4 bases; J trimming: 7 bases; junction bases outside the gene matches: 4. Germline V gene sequence: CDR1 SGHAT, CDR2 FQNNGV. This chain's CDR3 is CASSSGLAGVNTQYF. The CDR3 bases are TGTGCCAGCAGCTCGGGACTAGCGGGAGTAAATACGCAGTATTTT.

This clonotype appeared many times. This chain joins TRBV28 and TRBJ1-2; D is unresolved. Trimming removed 4 bases from V and 0 bases from J, with 9 bases in between. Germline V gives CDR1 MDHEN, CDR2 SYDVKM. CDR3 size: 14 residues. CDR3 DNA sequence: TGTGCCAGCAGTTCAGCCAAGACTAACTATGGCTACACCTTC. Amino acids: CASSSAKTNYGYTF.